This TCR beta chain was identified during a study of post-analysis software for immune sequencing data. Study-level information: Patients with relapsing-remitting, secondary progressive and progressive-relapsing multiple sclerosis courses were all represented. Findings and caveats of the study: Multiple sclerosis was associated with a significant reduction in normalized Chao1 diversity relative to controls. Strong co-clustering by F measure linked samples that shared a preparation batch. Among 4 or 5 TRBV segments more frequent in patients than controls were TRBV5-6, TRBV5-1 and TRBV20-1.

The CDR3 is made up of 13 amino acids. With 4 bases removed from V and 0 bases from J, the gap between germline ends came to 9 bases. Germline V gene sequence: CDR1 SQVTM, CDR2 ANQGSEA. This clonotype has only a few counts. Its antigen is undetermined. Researchers reported that TCR beta cDNA libraries carried unique molecular identifiers. The T cell input of about 1 to 10 million gave roughly 0.5 million cDNA molecules. TCRdb passed the PCR reads through MiXCR, listing each CDR3 protein once. The sample yields about 540,000 distinct CDR3 sequences, 34% seen once. The sequenced sample consisted of blood. The sequence came from a girl aged 2 to 17 with multiple sclerosis. V is TRBV29-1 and J is TRBJ1-2; no reliable D call. The CDR3 nucleotides are TGCAGCGTTGCGGTTACATCTAACTATGGCTACACCTTC. Translation: CSVAVTSNYGYTF.